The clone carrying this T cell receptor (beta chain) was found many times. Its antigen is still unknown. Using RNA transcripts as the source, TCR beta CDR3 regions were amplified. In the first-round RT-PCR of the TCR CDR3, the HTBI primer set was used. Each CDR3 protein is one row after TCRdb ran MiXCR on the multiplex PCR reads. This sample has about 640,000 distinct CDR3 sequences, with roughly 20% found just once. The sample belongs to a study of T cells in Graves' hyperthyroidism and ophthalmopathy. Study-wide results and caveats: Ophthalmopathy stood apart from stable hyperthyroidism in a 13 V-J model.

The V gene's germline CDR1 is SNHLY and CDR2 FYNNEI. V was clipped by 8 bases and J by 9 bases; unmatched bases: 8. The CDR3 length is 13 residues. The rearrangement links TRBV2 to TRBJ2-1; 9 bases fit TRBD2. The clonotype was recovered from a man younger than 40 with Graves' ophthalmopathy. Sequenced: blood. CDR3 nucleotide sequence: TGTGCCAGCTCGTTAGCGGGAGAGATTGAGCAGTTCTTC. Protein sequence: CASSLAGEIEQFF.